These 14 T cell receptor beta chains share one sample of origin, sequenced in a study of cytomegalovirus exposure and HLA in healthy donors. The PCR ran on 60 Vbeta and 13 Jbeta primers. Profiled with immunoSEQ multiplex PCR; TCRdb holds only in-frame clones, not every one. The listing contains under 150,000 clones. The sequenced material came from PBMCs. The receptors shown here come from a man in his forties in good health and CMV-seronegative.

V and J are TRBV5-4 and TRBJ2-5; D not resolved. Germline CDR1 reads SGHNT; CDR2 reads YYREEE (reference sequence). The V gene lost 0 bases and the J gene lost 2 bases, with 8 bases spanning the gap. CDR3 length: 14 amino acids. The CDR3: CASSLVAAQETQYF. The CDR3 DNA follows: TGTGCCAGCAGCTTGGTGGCAGCGCAAGAGACCCAGTACTTC.

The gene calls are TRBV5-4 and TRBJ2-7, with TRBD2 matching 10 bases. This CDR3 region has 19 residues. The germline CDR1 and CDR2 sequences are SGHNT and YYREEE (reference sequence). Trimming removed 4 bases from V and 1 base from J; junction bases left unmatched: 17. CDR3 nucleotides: TGTGCCAGCAGCGCGTGGACTAAGCGGGGGGGACCACGGTCCTACGAGCAGTACTTC. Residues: CASSAWTKRGGPRSYEQYF.

The CDR3 DNA follows: TGTGCTAGTGGTTTGGTCAGACAGGGTACCAATCAGCCCCAGCATTTT. Translated, it gives CASGLVRQGTNQPQHF. J is TRBJ1-5 and V is TRBV12-5; 7 bases are a match to TRBD1. Losses at the gene ends were 0 bases for V and 3 bases for J; bases not matched to a gene: 5. The germline V gene has CDR1 LGHNT and CDR2 FRNRAP. The CDR3 consists of 16 residues. Based on the CDR3 plus reference TRBV12-5 and TRBJ1-5, the full variable domain is DARVTQTPRHKVTEMGQEVTMRCQPILGHNTVFWYRQTMMQGLELLAYFRNRAPLDDSGMPKDRFSAEMPDATLATLKIQPSEPRDSAVYFCASGLVRQGTNQPQHFGDGTRLSIL.

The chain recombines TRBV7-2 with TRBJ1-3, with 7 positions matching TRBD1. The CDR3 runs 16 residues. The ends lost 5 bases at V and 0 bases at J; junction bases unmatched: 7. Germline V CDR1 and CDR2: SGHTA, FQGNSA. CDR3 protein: CASSPGQFFSGNTIYF. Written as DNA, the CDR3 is TGTGCCAGCAGCCCGGGACAGTTTTTCTCTGGAAACACCATATATTTT.

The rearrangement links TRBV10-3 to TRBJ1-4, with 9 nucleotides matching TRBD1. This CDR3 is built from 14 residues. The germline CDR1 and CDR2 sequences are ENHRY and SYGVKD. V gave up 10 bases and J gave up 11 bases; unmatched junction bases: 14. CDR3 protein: CATRNDRGESKLFF. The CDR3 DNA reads TGTGCCACCCGGAACGACAGGGGGGAATCGAAACTGTTTTTT.

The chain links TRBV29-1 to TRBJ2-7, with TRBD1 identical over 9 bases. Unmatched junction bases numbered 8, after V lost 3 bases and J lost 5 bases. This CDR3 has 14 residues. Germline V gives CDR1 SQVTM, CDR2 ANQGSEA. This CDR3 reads CSVEGQGTLDEQYF. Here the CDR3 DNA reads TGCAGCGTTGAGGGACAGGGCACCCTGGACGAGCAGTACTTC.

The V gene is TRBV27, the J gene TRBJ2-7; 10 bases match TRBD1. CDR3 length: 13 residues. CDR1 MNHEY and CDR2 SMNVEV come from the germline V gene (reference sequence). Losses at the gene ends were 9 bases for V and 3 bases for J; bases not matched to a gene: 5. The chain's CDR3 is CASSGTGVYEQYF. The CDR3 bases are TGTGCCAGTTCCGGGACAGGGGTCTACGAGCAGTACTTC.

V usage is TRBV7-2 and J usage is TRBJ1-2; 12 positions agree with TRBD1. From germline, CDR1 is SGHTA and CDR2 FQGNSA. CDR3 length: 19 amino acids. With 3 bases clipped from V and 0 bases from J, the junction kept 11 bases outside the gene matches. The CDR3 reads CASSFLVGTGGSTNYGYTF. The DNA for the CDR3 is TGTGCCAGCAGCTTCCTGGTCGGGACAGGGGGCTCCACTAACTATGGCTACACCTTC.

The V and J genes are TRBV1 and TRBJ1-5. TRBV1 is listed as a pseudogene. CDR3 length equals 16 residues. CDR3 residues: CTSSSFTGGSNQPQHF. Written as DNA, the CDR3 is TGCACCAGCAGCTCGTTTACGGGGGGAAGCAATCAGCCCCAGCATTTT.

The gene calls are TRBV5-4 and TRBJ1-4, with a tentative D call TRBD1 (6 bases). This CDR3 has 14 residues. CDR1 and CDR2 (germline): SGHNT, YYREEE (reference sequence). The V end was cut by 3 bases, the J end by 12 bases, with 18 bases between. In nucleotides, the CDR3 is TGTGCCAGCAGCTCTGAGGGGGGGAAGAGGGAACTGTTTTTT. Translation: CASSSEGGKRELFF.

As DNA, the CDR3 is TGTGCCAGCAGCCCTCCGGGACAGGGGTTCCACGAGCAGTACTTC. It translates to CASSPPGQGFHEQYF. J is TRBJ2-7 and V is TRBV7-9; 10 bases match TRBD1. With V trimmed by 5 bases and J by 5 bases, 9 bases remained unmatched. The CDR3 has 15 amino acids. Germline CDR1 and CDR2: SEHNR and FQNEAQ (reference sequence).

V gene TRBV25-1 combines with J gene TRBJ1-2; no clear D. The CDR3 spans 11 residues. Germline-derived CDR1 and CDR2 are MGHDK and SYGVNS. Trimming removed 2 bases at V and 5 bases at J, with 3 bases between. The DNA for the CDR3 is TGTGCCAGCAGTGAAACTTATGGCTACACCTTC. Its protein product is CASSETYGYTF.

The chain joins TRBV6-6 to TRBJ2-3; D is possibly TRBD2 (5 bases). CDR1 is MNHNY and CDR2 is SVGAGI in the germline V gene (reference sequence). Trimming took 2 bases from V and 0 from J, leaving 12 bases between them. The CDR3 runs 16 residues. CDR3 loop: CASSYLQLASTDTQYF. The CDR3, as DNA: TGTGCCAGCAGTTACCTCCAGCTAGCCAGCACAGATACGCAGTATTTT.

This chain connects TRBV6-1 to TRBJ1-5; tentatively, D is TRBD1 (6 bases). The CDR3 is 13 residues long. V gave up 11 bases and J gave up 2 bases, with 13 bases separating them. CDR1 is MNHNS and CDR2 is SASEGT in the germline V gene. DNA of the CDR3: TGTGCCGGGGGGGCGCTCGGCAATCAGCCCCAGCATTTT. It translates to CAGGALGNQPQHF.